This T cell receptor (beta chain) was captured by sequencing in a study of beta chain features in type 1 diabetes. Sorting based on CD45RO/CCR7/CD25/CD127/CD95/CD27 separated CD4+ naive, central memory, regulatory and stem cell-like memory cells. Each sorted fraction was over 98% pure. Points from the study as a whole: For Type 1 diabetes patients, all four CD4+ subsets carried TCRB CDR3s that were moderately but significantly shorter.

With respect to this clone: Its antigen remains unidentified.

Expressed TCRB transcripts were sequenced because the isolated RNA had all been reverse transcribed beforehand. Several million reads was the average for naive, central memory and regulatory T cell samples. Using immunoSEQ multiplex PCR, the repertoire was profiled, and TCRdb retains in-frame clones only, with some absent. The sample has around 690,000 clones; around 12% are singletons. Sequenced input: naive CD4+ T cells from blood. The clonotype was recovered from a man younger than 40 with type 1 diabetes.

CDR3 nucleotides: TGTGCCAGCAGTATGCTGGGGACAGGGGACACGCAGTATTTT. This translates into CASSMLGTGDTQYF. J is TRBJ2-3 and V is TRBV11-2; 10 nucleotides match TRBD1. The CDR3 covers 14 residues. The germline CDR1 and CDR2 sequences are SGHAT and FQNNGV. After removal of 6 bases from V and 9 bases from J, the junction contained 9 bases not matched to a gene.